This T cell receptor beta chain was found in a study of T cells in Graves' hyperthyroidism and ophthalmopathy. This clonotype was recorded at least ten times. For Graves' hyperthyroidism to be stable, ophthalmopathy could not progress within 18 months. Uncontrolled infections, other autoimmune diseases, pregnancy or lactation led to exclusion of patients. Clinicians diagnosed patients from clinical symptoms, serum thyroxine and TRAb, thyroid ultrasound and orbital computed tomography. TCR beta CDR3 regions were amplified from RNA transcripts. The TCR CDR3 was amplified in a first-round RT-PCR using the HTBI primer set. TCRdb fed the multiplex PCR reads into MiXCR, producing one record per CDR3 protein. The sample lists roughly 330,000 distinct CDR3 sequences; 15% to 20% were seen once. Trimming stripped 2 bases from V and 7 bases from J, with 9 bases between. The CDR3 is 13 residues long. In germline, CDR1 is GTSNPN, CDR2 SVGIG (reference sequence).

The receptor was isolated from a man in his thirties or forties with Graves' hyperthyroidism. Source material: blood. This chain connects TRBV30 to TRBJ1-6, with unresolved D. The CDR3 DNA reads as TGTGCCTGGAGTTCTGGACCAAATTCACCCCTCCACTTT. Protein sequence: CAWSSGPNSPLHF.